This T cell receptor beta chain was documented in a study of long-term antiretroviral therapy in people with HIV (dated by TCRdb to between 2020 and 2023). About the investigation overall: The earliest samples were collected approximately a decade before the 2015 WHO recommendation for immediate ART, a period when ART was typically delayed until CD4 counts fell. A total of 150 to 200 cryopreserved PBMC samples came from a few dozen adults with confirmed HIV infection and were collected serially over a mean of approximately six years (range 1-12). A retrospective serial study tested whether ART initiation and durable HIV suppression were associated with changes in peripheral blood TRB repertoire composition and diversity. Among the approximately 30 participants with HIV, about a dozen were female. No cross-contamination during QIAcube processing turned up in test extractions that ran a monoclonal T-cell line alongside 30 to 35 polyclonal samples.

Inclusion was restricted to participants for whom at least one PBMC sample before ART initiation and at least two post-ART samples were available. All participants with HIV were treated in the United States of America. Before DNA extraction, cryopreserved samples containing about 0.95-10 million PBMC were thawed and washed. At the time of the earliest PBMC sample for each participant with HIV, ages ranged from 23 to 54 years. Each participant contributed PBMC samples from 1-4 timepoints before ART initiation and 2-8 timepoints after ART initiation, with a median of 7 samples. For every participant, serial HIV viral load, CD4+ T-cell count, ART history and demographic data were obtained. Using a Qiagen kit on a QIAcube, genomic DNA was extracted from unsorted PBMC, with samples processed in batches of 12. Comment on this clone: There is no known antigen for this receptor. No base qualities exist here, and no much larger clone lies one base off it.

Including cysteine and phenylalanine, the CDR3 has 14 amino acids. Only the CDR3 part of the read is kept: 42 bases, read in frame from the first base. V lost 2 bases and J lost 1 base; the stretch between them is 8 bases long. For CDR1 and CDR2, the germline V gene lists MGHRA and YSYEKL. Findings and caveats that apply to the study as a whole: Unsorted PBMC were profiled instead of sorted CD4+ and CD8+ T cells because pre-ART samples had limited cell numbers. No data were available on ART adherence, viral resistance or therapy changes, limiting inferences about post-ART repertoire changes. The samples were dated from about 2004 to 2017, and the ART regimens that were used may be less effective than current ART regimens. Limited PBMC availability meant only the TCR beta chain was sequenced, without alpha chain pairing. Expanded TRB clones identified before ART initiation dominated the repertoire at all time points, although this dominance fluctuated and declined in many PLHIV after ART. Starting ART was linked to a significant rise in TRB diversity, yet even after long-term ART the diversity remained significantly lower than in transplant donor controls. HIV repertoires had narrower CDR3 length ranges than controls, and the network structure suggested an antigen-experienced repertoire that shifted only slightly toward naive after ART.

The immunoSEQ hsTCRB v3.0 assay was used at survey level resolution to sequence the TRB variable region. The targeted TRB sequencing depth was about 40,000-55,000 T-cell genomes per sample. An Illumina MiSeq with a v3 150-cycle kit was used to sequence the pooled TRB libraries. Processing in the source paper ran as follows. Repertoire analysis was run in R within a reproducible Nextflow workflow that covered QC, data transformation and analysis. LymphoSeq2, an R package for exploring AIRR-Seq data, was used to implement custom analyses. Four samples that produced fewer than 5000 total TRB sequences were removed, so approximately 170 HIV repertoires were analyzed. Among the 188 retained HIV repertoires, some 60 were collected before ART initiation and 120 to 140 were collected after ART initiation. Repertoires were downsampled to 5000 TRB nucleotide sequences, and summary statistics were averaged over 100 downsampling iterations. TRB sequences were retained for analysis only if CDR3 regions of at least seven amino acids were present. Diversity was measured with a Shannon entropy-derived clonality score and the Gini coefficient. In repertoire networks, the top 5000 CDR3 amino acid sequences were linked whenever an edit distance of one separated two sequences. Antigen specificity groups and MHC restriction were predicted for TRB CDR3 amino acid sequences with GLIPH2. To flag known associations with CMV, EBV, HIV or tissue antigens, CDR3 amino acid sequences were compared against VDJdb and McPAS-TCR. Pre-ART, post-ART and control groups were compared with Wilcoxon signed-rank tests and Holm-Bonferroni correction. TCRdb provides this immuneACCESS table in a form limited to in-frame rearrangements. Some clones are lacking; in checked studies, under half of them reflect an unresolved V gene, and why the rest are absent is not known. V, J and clone size were drawn from that table, and D and trimming were deduced from the DNA. The table for this sample lists under 45,000 clones; around 93% of them were counted only once. The top ten clones comprise 2% to 2.5% of the sample.

The V gene is TRBV4-1 and the J gene is TRBJ1-1, with TRBD1 perhaps the D gene, on 5 matching bases. Sequenced here: unsorted PBMCs, sampled about 9.1 years after starting antiretroviral therapy. This TCR was sampled from a man aged 30 to 39 with HIV. In nucleotide form, the sequence is TGCGCCAGCAGCCAATTTGGGGGGAACACTGAAGCTTTCTTT. Its product reads: CASSQFGGNTEAFF.